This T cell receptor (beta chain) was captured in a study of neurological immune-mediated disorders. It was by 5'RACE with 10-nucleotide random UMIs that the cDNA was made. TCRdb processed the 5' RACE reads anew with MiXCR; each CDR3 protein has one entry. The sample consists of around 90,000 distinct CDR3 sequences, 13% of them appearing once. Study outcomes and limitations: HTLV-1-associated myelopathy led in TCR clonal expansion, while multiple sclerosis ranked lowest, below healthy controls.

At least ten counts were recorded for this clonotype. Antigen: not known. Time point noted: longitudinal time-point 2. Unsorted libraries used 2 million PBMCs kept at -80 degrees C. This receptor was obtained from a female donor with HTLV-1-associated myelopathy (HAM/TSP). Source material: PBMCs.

In DNA form, the CDR3 reads TGTGCCAGCAGCTTGGCCTCGGGGGGCGAGCAGTACTTC. This sequence encodes CASSLASGGEQYF. J is TRBJ2-7 and V is TRBV5-6; 7 bases are shared with TRBD2. The germline V gene has CDR1 SGHDT and CDR2 YYEEEE. The length of the CDR3 is 13 residues. The trim removed 0 bases at V and 6 bases at J, leaving 3 bases unmatched.